This T cell receptor (beta chain) was retrieved from a study of shared clonotypes between healthy human individuals. Study-level findings and limits: The authors expected sequencing depth to affect clonotype sharing among donors.

Worth noting for this clone: Its antigen is not known.

Naive CD8 isolation took CD45RO-negative cells positively selected for CCR7 and excluded terminally differentiated effector memory CD45RA+ cells. The germline V and J ends were trimmed by 1 base and 5 bases, with 12 bases remaining between them. Looked up from germline, CDR1 is SGHNT and CDR2 is YYREEE (reference sequence). This CDR3 has 14 residues. Here immunoSEQ multiplex PCR was the method, and the copy in TCRdb shows in-frame clones only, minus some. The sample carries a few million clones, just under 95% recorded once. The chain employs TRBV5-4 and TRBJ1-1; the D gene is possibly TRBD1 (6 bases). The clonotype originates from a man in his late teens or twenties in good health. Some clones in this sample may be carry-over from other donors' samples. Sequencing was done on a sample of naive CD8+ T cells from PBMCs. The CDR3 DNA sequence: TGTGCCAGCAGCTTGATGGGGGCAGGAACTGAAGCTTTCTTT. This sequence encodes CASSLMGAGTEAFF.